This passage covers 22 T cell receptor beta chains from one sample sequenced in a study of OX40 agonist ivuxolimab in advanced cancers. Here immunoSEQ multiplex PCR was the method, and the copy in TCRdb shows in-frame clones only, minus some. The sample consists of 10,000 to 15,000 clones, around 70% of them appearing once. Sequenced here: CD4+ or CD8+ T cells sorted from blood, sampled in a trial of the OX40 agonist ivuxolimab. The receptors stem from an adult with an advanced solid tumor such as melanoma, head and neck, liver or kidney cancer.

This clone has just one count. The J gene is TRBJ1-5, the V gene TRBV7-9; TRBD1 matches 7 bases. The V gene's germline CDR1 is SEHNR and CDR2 FQNEAQ (reference sequence). The CDR3 is 19 amino acids. V shed 3 bases and J 2 bases; nucleotides not matched to a gene: 16. CDR3 coding DNA: TGTGCCAGCAGCTTCGAGGTGGGGCAGGGGGTGTCTGGCAATCAGCCCCAGCATTTT. Protein product: CASSFEVGQGVSGNQPQHF.

J is TRBJ1-2 and V is TRBV9, with D perhaps matching TRBD1 (6 bases). The CDR3 totals 16 residues. Germline loops: CDR1 SGDLS, CDR2 YYNGEE. Trimming cost V 4 bases and J 1 base, with 17 bases left between them. As DNA, the CDR3 is TGTGCCAGCAGCCAACAGGCAGGGGTCGGTAACTATGGCTACACCTTC. Residues: CASSQQAGVGNYGYTF.

The chain employs TRBV28 and TRBJ2-3; TRBD2 matches at 16 bases. Trimming took 5 bases from V and 6 from J; bases not matched to a gene: 5. Germline assignment: CDR1 MDHEN and CDR2 SYDVKM. This CDR3 is built from 16 residues. CDR3 protein: CASSKGLAGGLDTQYF. CDR3 nucleotide sequence: TGTGCCAGCAGTAAGGGACTAGCGGGGGGGTTGGATACGCAGTATTTT.

The V gene is TRBV6-5, the J gene TRBJ1-2, with unresolved D. The CDR3 spans 8 residues. V lost 11 bases and J lost 8, with 6 bases in between. Per germline, CDR1 MNHEY and CDR2 SVGAGI. The CDR3 nucleotides read TGTGCCCGGTCGGGCTACACCTTC. It is translated as CARSGYTF.

The chain is built from TRBV9 and TRBJ1-1; D remains ambiguous. V dropped 3 bases and J dropped 1 base, with 13 bases sitting between them. Germline CDR1 reads SGDLS; CDR2 reads YYNGEE. The CDR3 runs 15 residues. CDR3: CASSESQWGNTEAFF. As DNA, the CDR3 is TGTGCCAGCAGCGAGAGCCAGTGGGGGAACACTGAAGCTTTCTTT.

CDR3 sequence: CATSREAGSPLHF. Written as DNA, the CDR3 is TGTGCCACCAGCAGAGAGGCAGGATCACCCCTCCACTTT. The J gene is TRBJ1-6, the V gene TRBV15; D gene unclear. CDR3 length equals 13 residues. Trimming pared 0 bases from V and 10 bases from J, leaving 7 bases between. Germline V gene lookup returns CDR1 LNHNV and CDR2 YYDKDF (reference sequence).

V usage is TRBV7-9 and J usage is TRBJ2-3, with D unresolved. Trimming took 3 bases from V and 6 from J, leaving 10 bases between them. CDR1 SEHNR and CDR2 FQNEAQ come from the germline V gene (reference sequence). This CDR3 is built from 13 residues. For the CDR3, the DNA is TGTGCCAGCAGCTTTGGGGTGGAGGATACGCAGTATTTT. Its translation: CASSFGVEDTQYF.

The V gene is TRBV19, the J gene TRBJ1-5; TRBD1 might be the D (5 bases). CDR1 and CDR2 (germline): LNHDA, SQIVND (reference sequence). V gave up 7 bases and J gave up 3 bases, with 16 bases separating them. This CDR3 is 15 amino acids long. As DNA, the CDR3 is TGTGCCAGTATCGATCTCCGGGGGAACAATCAGCCCCAGCATTTT. Protein product: CASIDLRGNNQPQHF.

This clone has just a few counts. The junction departs from germline at one end; a sequencing error may be responsible. The chain has TRBV5-3 and TRBJ1-1; the D is unclear. TRBV5-3 is sorted into the ORF group, with uncertain function. The CDR3 has 14 residues. CDR3 in DNA: TGTGCCAGCAGCTTGGGTCAGATGAACACTGAAGCTTTCTTT. Translated, it gives CASSLGQMNTEAFF.

This chain links TRBV19 with TRBJ1-5; D possibly corresponds to TRBD1 (5 bases). This CDR3 contains 15 residues. Deletions cut 1 base from V and 0 bases from J, with 7 bases between. From germline, CDR1 is LNHDA and CDR2 SQIVND (reference sequence). This CDR3 is CASSIGGRSNQPQHF. The CDR3 region has the DNA TGTGCCAGTAGTATAGGGGGCCGTAGCAATCAGCCCCAGCATTTT.

The chain couples TRBV11-3 to TRBJ2-7; 7 nucleotides agree with TRBD1. In germline, CDR1 is SGHNT, CDR2 YENEEA. V was clipped by 1 base and J by 0 bases; unmatched bases: 3. The CDR3 is 15 residues long. CDR3 protein: CASSLATGSSYEQYF. CDR3 nucleotides: TGTGCCAGCAGCTTAGCGACAGGGAGCTCCTACGAGCAGTACTTC.

The rearrangement links TRBV7-9 to TRBJ2-1, with 10 bases matching TRBD2. The length of the CDR3 is 17 residues. CDR1 SEHNR and CDR2 FQNEAQ come from the germline V gene (reference sequence). V gave up 5 bases and J gave up 0 bases; unmatched junction bases: 7. In DNA, the CDR3 is TGTGCCAGCAGCCCAGGGGCTAGCGGGAGCTCCTACAATGAGCAGTTCTTC. As protein: CASSPGASGSSYNEQFF.

The chain carries TRBV28 and TRBJ2-7; the match to TRBD2 covers 14 bases. There are 17 residues in the CDR3. Looked up from germline, CDR1 is MDHEN and CDR2 is SYDVKM. Trimming removed 3 bases from V and 1 base from J; junction bases left unmatched: 5. The DNA for the CDR3 is TGTGCCAGCAGTTTCCCCGGGACTAGCGGGGGATCCTACGAGCAGTACTTC. Protein product: CASSFPGTSGGSYEQYF.

This chain connects TRBV27 to TRBJ2-7; TRBD1 aligns across 7 bases. The CDR3 is 14 amino acids. Germline values: CDR1 MNHEY, CDR2 SMNVEV (reference sequence). V dropped 6 bases and J dropped 2; count of bases not matched to a gene: 7. The CDR3 here is CASSLRDRTYEQYF. The CDR3 DNA reads TGTGCCAGCAGCCTTCGGGACAGAACCTACGAGCAGTACTTC.

This clone was seen a handful of times. The CDR3 reads CASSLAGQGVHEQYF. The CDR3, as DNA: TGTGCCAGCAGTTTGGCGGGACAGGGCGTCCACGAGCAGTACTTC. The chain links TRBV28 to TRBJ2-7, with 9 bases fitting TRBD1. This CDR3 has 15 amino acids. In germline, CDR1 is MDHEN, CDR2 SYDVKM. With V trimmed by 3 bases and J by 5 bases, 8 bases remained unmatched.

The chain combines TRBV5-4 with TRBJ2-2; D call uncertain. The CDR3 runs 12 residues. The germline gives CDR1 SGHNT, CDR2 YYREEE (reference sequence). V lost 4 bases and J lost 7, with 8 bases in between. The CDR3 region is CASSPRLGELFF. CDR3 DNA: TGTGCCAGCAGCCCTCGGCTCGGGGAGCTGTTTTTT. The full variable domain, in which reference TRBV5-4 and TRBJ2-2 provide the parts outside the CDR3, is ETGVTQSPTHLIKTRGQQVTLRCSSQSGHNTVSWYQQALGQGPQFIFQYYREEENGRGNFPPRFSGLQFPNYSSELNVNALELDDSALYLCASSPRLGELFFGEGSRLTVL.

This clone has just a few counts. V gene TRBV6-6 combines with J gene TRBJ2-7; D gene unclear. V lost 6 bases and J 0 bases, leaving 3 bases between the germline ends. The germline CDR1 and CDR2 sequences are MNHNY and SVGAGI (reference sequence). CDR3 length equals 11 residues. This CDR3 is CASRSSYEQYF. CDR3 bases: TGTGCCAGCAGGAGCTCCTACGAGCAGTACTTC.

The chain is built from TRBV27 and TRBJ2-1; D is uncertain. CDR3 length equals 15 residues. Trimming took off 3 bases at V and 0 bases at J, with 9 bases between the two ends. Per germline, CDR1 MNHEY and CDR2 SMNVEV (reference sequence). CDR3 nucleotides: TGTGCCAGCAGTTTTTATAAGAGCTCCTACAATGAGCAGTTCTTC. Translation: CASSFYKSSYNEQFF.

With regard to this clone: A read error is possible here, since a much larger clone lies one base away. The chain is built from TRBV9 and TRBJ1-4; D perhaps matches TRBD1 (5 bases). Germline assignment: CDR1 SGDLS and CDR2 YYNGEE. The CDR3 covers 15 residues. V lost 0 bases to trimming and J lost 8 bases, with 14 bases between them. This CDR3 is CASSVERGNGEKLFF. The CDR3, as DNA: TGTGCCAGCAGCGTAGAGAGGGGAAATGGAGAAAAACTGTTTTTT.

The V gene is TRBV27, the J gene TRBJ1-3; D gene unclear. Looked up from germline, CDR1 is MNHEY and CDR2 is SMNVEV (reference sequence). This CDR3 is 14 amino acids long. V shed 4 bases and J shed 1 base, with 8 bases lying between them. The DNA of the CDR3 is TGTGCCAGCAGTTCGGGGAGATCTGGAAACACCATATATTTT. Its translation is CASSSGRSGNTIYF.

The V gene is TRBV6-4, the J gene TRBJ1-1; D is unresolved. This CDR3 is built from 10 residues. CDR1 MRHNA and CDR2 SNTAGT come from the germline V gene. Between the trimmed V and J ends, which lost 11 bases and 10 bases, there was a span of 14 bases. DNA for the CDR3: TGTGCCGGACCAAGGGCTGGAGCTTTCTTT. It encodes CAGPRAGAFF.

This clone was recorded once. This chain links TRBV29-1 with TRBJ1-1; tentative D call: TRBD1 (6 bases). V gave up 0 bases and J gave up 7 bases, with 18 bases separating them. The CDR3 has 15 amino acids. Germline values: CDR1 SQVTM, CDR2 ANQGSEA. The CDR3 DNA sequence: TGCAGCGTTGAAGATGTTTCCGGCAGGGGTTTTGAAGCTTTCTTT. Translation gives CSVEDVSGRGFEAFF.